This T cell receptor beta chain was sequenced during a study of blood T cells in healthy people across ages. This CDR3 has 18 amino acids. The ends were cut back, 5 bases at V and 1 base at J, with 18 bases in the middle. Germline CDR1 reads SGHVS; CDR2 reads FQNEAQ. Primed by a sample-barcoded 5' primer and a J-beta primer mix, a second PCR proceeded for about 6 to 11 cycles. TCRdb called the 5' RACE reads again in MiXCR, with one record for every CDR3 protein. The sample consists of approximately 800,000 distinct CDR3 sequences, about 42% of them appearing once. Roughly 10 milliliters of peripheral blood were drawn from each donor into EDTA-treated tubes.

The sequence came from an elderly man in good health. The chain recombines TRBV7-8 with TRBJ2-6; D is ambiguous. The sample was blood. The DNA of the CDR3 is TGTGCCAGCAGCGGAAGTGCCACAGATCTATCTGGGGCCAACGTCCTGACTTTC. This translates into CASSGSATDLSGANVLTF.